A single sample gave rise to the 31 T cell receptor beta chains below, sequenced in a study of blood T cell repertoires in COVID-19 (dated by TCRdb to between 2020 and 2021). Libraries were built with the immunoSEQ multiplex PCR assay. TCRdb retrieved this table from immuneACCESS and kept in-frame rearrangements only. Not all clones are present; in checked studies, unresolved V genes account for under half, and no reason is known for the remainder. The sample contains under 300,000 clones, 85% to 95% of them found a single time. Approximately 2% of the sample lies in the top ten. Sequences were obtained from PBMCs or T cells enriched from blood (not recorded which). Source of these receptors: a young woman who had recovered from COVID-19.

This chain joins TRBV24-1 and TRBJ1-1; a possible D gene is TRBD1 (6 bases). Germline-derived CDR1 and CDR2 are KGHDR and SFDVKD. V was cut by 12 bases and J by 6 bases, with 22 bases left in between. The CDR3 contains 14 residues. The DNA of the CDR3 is TGTGCCGTTCGGTTGGGCCAGGGGCGCGCTGAAGCTTTCTTT. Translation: CAVRLGQGRAEAFF.

The CDR3 protein is CASSQGHHRSRDTGELFF. Written as DNA, the CDR3 is TGCGCCAGCAGCCAAGGCCATCACCGGAGCAGGGACACCGGGGAGCTGTTTTTT. The chain links TRBV4-1 to TRBJ2-2; TRBD1 is a possible D gene (5 bases). The V end lost 1 base, the J end lost 3 bases, and 18 bases lay between the germline ends. Germline V gene sequence: CDR1 MGHRA, CDR2 YSYEKL. CDR3 length: 18 residues.

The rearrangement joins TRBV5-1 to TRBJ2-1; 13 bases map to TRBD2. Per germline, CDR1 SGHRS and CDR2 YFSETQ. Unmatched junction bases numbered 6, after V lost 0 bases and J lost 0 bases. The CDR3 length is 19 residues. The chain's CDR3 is CASSLAGGLAGDSYNEQFF. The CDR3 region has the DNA TGCGCCAGCAGCTTGGCGGGCGGACTAGCGGGAGACTCCTACAATGAGCAGTTCTTC.

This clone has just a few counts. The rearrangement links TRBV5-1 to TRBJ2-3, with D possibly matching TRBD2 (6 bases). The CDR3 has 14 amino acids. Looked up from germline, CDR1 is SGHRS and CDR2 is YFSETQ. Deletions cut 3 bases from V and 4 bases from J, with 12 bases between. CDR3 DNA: TGCGCCAGCAGCTGGGGGATAGCGGCAGATACGCAGTATTTT. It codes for CASSWGIAADTQYF.

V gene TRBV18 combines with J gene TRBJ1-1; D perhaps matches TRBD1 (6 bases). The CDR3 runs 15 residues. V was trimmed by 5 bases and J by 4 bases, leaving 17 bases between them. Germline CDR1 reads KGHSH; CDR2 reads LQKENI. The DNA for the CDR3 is TGTGCCAGCTCAGGTAAAGGGGGAACGGGCACTGAAGCTTTCTTT. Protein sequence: CASSGKGGTGTEAFF.

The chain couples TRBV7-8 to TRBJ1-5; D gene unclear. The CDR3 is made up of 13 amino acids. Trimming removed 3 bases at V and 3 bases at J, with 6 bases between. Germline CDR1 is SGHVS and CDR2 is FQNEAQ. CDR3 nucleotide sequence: TGTGCCAGCAGCTTCGGGGTCAATCAGCCCCAGCATTTT. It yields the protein CASSFGVNQPQHF.

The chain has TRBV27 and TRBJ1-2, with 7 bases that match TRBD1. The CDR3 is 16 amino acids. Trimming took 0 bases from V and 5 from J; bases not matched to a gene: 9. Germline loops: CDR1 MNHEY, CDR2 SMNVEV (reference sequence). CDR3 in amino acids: CASSLSNRDRTYGYTF. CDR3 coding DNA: TGTGCCAGCAGTTTATCTAACCGGGACAGAACGTATGGCTACACCTTC.

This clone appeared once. The CDR3 region is CASSPRAGTSYNEQFF. CDR3 coding DNA: TGTGCCAGCTCACCACGGGCGGGAACGTCCTACAATGAGCAGTTCTTC. The chain combines TRBV18 with TRBJ2-1; weak D call: TRBD2 (6 bases). Trimming shortened V by 1 base and J by 1 base, and 11 bases separated the two germline ends. The CDR3 has 16 residues. CDR1 and CDR2 (germline): KGHSH, LQKENI.

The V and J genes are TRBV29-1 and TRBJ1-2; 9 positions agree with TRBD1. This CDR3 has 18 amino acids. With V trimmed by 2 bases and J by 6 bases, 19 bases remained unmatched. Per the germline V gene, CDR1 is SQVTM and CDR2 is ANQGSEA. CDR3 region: CSVELTRGQGGGGHGYTF. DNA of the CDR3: TGCAGCGTTGAACTTACCCGGGGACAGGGAGGCGGCGGCCATGGCTACACCTTC.

The CDR3 spells CASSHRDSNGYTF. In nucleotides, the CDR3 is TGTGCCAGCAGCCACAGGGACAGCAATGGCTACACCTTC. The J gene is TRBJ1-2, the V gene TRBV5-4; 7 positions match TRBD1. Germline CDR1 reads SGHNT; CDR2 reads YYREEE (reference sequence). The CDR3 extends over 13 amino acids. With V trimmed by 4 bases and J by 6 bases, 6 bases remained unmatched.

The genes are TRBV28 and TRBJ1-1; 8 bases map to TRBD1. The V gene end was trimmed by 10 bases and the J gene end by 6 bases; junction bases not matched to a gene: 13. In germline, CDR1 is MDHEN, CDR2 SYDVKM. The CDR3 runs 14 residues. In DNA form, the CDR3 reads TGTGCCACCCTAAGTGGGACAGGCATATCTGAAGCTTTCTTT. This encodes CATLSGTGISEAFF.

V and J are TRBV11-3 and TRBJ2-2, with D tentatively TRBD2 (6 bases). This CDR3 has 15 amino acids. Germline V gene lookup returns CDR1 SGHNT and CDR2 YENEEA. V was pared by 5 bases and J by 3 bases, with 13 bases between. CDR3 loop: CASSDRLDHTGELFF. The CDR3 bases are TGTGCCAGCAGCGACCGACTAGATCACACCGGGGAGCTGTTTTTT.

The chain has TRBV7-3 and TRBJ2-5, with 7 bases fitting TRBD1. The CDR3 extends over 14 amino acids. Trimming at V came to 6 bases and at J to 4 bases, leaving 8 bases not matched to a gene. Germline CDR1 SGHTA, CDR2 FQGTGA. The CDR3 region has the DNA TGTGCCAGCAGTTCACAGGGGAAGCGAGAGACCCAGTACTTC. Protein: CASSSQGKRETQYF.

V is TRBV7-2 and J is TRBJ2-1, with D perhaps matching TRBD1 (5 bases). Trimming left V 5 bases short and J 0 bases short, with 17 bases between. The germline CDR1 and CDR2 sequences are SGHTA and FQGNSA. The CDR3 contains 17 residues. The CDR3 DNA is TGTGCCAGCAGCCAATATTATCAGGGCCGCTCCTACAATGAGCAGTTCTTC. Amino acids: CASSQYYQGRSYNEQFF.

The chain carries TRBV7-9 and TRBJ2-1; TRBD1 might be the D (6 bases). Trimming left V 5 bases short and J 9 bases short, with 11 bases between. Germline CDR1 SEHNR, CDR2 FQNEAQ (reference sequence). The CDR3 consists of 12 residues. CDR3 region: CASSPGAGEQFF. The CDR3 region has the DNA TGTGCCAGCAGCCCAGGGGCGGGTGAGCAGTTCTTC.

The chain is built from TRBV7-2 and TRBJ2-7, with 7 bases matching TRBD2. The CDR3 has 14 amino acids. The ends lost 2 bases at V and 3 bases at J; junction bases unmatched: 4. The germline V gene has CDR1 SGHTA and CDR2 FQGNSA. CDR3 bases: TGTGCCAGCAGCTTACGACTAGCTGGCTACGAGCAGTACTTC. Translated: CASSLRLAGYEQYF.

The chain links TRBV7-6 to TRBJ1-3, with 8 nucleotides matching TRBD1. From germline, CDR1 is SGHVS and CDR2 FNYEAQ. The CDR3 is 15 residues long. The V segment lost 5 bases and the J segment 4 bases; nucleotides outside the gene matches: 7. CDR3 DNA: TGTGCCAGCAGCCGCCGACAGGGGAGGGGAAACACCATATATTTT. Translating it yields CASSRRQGRGNTIYF. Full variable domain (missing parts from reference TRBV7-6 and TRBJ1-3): GAGVSQSPRYKVTKRGQDVALRCDPISGHVSLYWYRQALGQGPEFLTYFNYEAQQDKSGLPNDRFSAERPEGSISTLTIQRTEQRDSAMYRCASSRRQGRGNTIYFGEGSWLTVV.

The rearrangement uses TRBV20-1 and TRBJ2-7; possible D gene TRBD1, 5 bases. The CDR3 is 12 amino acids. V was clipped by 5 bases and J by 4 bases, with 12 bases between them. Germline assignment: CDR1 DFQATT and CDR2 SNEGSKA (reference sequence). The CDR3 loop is CSARGHLYEQYF. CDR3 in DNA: TGCAGTGCTCGTGGACATCTATACGAGCAGTACTTC.

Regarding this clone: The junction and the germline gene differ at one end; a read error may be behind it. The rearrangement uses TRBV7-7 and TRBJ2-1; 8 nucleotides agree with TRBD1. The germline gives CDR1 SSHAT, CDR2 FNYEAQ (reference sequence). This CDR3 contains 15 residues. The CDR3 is CASSLAGQGSNEQFF. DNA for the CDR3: TGTGCTAGCAGCTTGGCTGGACAGGGAAGCAATGAGCAGTTCTTC.

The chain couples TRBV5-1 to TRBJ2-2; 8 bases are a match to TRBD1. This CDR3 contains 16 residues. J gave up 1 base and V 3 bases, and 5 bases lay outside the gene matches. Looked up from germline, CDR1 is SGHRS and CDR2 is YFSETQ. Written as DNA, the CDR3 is TGCGCCAGCAGCTCAACAGGGGGGATGAACACCGGGGAGCTGTTTTTT. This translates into CASSSTGGMNTGELFF.

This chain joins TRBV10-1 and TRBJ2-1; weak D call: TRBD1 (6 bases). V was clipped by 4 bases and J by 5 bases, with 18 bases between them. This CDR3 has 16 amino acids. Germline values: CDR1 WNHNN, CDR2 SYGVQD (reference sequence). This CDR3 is CASSVTGRGDNNEQFF. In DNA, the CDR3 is TGCGCCAGCAGTGTGACAGGCCGGGGTGATAACAATGAGCAGTTCTTC.

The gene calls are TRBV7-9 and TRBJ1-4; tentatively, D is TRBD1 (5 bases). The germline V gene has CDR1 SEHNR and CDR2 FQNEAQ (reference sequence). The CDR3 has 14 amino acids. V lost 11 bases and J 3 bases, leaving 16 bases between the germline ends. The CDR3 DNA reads TGTGCCTCAGCCGCGGGGGAGGCTAATGAAAAACTGTTTTTT. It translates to CASAAGEANEKLFF.

CDR3 nucleotide sequence: TGTGCCAGCAGTAAACAGGGTCGTCCGGACACTGAAGCTTTCTTT. It encodes CASSKQGRPDTEAFF. This chain uses TRBV16 with TRBJ1-1, with a weak D call TRBD1 (6 bases). This CDR3 spans 15 amino acids. The germline V and J ends were trimmed by 6 bases and 3 bases, with 17 bases remaining between them. The germline CDR1 and CDR2 sequences are KGHSY and FQNENV.

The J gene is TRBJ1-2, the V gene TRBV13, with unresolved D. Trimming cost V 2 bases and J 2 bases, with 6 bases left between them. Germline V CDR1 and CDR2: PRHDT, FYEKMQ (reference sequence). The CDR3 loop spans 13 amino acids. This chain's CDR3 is CASSLISNYGYTF. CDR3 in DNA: TGTGCCAGCAGCTTAATCTCGAACTATGGCTACACCTTC.

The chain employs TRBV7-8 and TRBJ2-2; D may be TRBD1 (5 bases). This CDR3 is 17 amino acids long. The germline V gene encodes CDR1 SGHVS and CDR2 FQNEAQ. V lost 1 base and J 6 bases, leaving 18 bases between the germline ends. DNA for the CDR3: TGTGCCAGCAGCTTAGAGATGGCAGGGATTTTTGCCGGGGAGCTGTTTTTT. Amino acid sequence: CASSLEMAGIFAGELFF.

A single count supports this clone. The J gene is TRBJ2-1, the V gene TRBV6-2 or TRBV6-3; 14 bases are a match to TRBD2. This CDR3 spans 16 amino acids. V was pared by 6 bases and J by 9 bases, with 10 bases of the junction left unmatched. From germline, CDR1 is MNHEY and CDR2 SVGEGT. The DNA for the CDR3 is TGTGCCAGCAGCTTTCCCGGGACTAGCGGGAGAGGTGAGCAGTTCTTC. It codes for CASSFPGTSGRGEQFF.

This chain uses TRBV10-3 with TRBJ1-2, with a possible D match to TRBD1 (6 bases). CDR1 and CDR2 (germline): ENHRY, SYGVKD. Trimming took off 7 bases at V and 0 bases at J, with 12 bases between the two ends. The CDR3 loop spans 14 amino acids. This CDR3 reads CAITDSQANYGYTF. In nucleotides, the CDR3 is TGTGCCATCACGGACAGTCAAGCTAACTATGGCTACACCTTC.

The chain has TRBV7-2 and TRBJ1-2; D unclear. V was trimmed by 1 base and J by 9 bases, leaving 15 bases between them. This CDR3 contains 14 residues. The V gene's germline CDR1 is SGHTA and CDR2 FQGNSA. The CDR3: CASSLGLRSSSYTF. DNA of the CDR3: TGTGCCAGCAGCTTAGGTCTCCGCTCCAGTAGCTACACCTTC.

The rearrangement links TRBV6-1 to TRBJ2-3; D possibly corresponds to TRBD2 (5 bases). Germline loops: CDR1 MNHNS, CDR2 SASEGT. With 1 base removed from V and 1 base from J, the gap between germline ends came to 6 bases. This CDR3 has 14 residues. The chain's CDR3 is CASSEGGRTDTQYF. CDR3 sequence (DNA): TGTGCCAGCAGTGAAGGAGGGCGCACAGATACGCAGTATTTT.

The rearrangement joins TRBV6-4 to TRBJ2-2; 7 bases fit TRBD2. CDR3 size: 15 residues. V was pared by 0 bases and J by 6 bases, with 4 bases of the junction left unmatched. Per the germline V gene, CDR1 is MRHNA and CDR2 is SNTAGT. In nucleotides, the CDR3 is TGTGCCAGCAGTGACTCCCCCGCGGGGGCCGGGGAGCTGTTTTTT. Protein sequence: CASSDSPAGAGELFF.

The DNA for the CDR3 is TGTGCCAGCAGTTTAGGGACCGGACTACAGTACTTC. Translation gives CASSLGTGLQYF. The rearrangement links TRBV12-3 or TRBV12-4 to TRBJ2-7, with D possibly matching TRBD2 (6 bases). V was clipped by 1 base and J by 10 bases, with 11 bases between them. The length of the CDR3 is 12 residues.